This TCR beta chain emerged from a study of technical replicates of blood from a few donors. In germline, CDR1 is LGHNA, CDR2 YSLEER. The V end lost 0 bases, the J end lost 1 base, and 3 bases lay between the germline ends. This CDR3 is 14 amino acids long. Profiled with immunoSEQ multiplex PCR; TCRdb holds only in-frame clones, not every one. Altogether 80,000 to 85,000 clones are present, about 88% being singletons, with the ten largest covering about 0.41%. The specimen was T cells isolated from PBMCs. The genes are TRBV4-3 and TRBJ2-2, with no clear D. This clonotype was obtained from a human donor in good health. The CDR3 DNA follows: TGCGCCAGCAGCCAAGATCGGAACACCGGGGAGCTGTTTTTT. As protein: CASSQDRNTGELFF.